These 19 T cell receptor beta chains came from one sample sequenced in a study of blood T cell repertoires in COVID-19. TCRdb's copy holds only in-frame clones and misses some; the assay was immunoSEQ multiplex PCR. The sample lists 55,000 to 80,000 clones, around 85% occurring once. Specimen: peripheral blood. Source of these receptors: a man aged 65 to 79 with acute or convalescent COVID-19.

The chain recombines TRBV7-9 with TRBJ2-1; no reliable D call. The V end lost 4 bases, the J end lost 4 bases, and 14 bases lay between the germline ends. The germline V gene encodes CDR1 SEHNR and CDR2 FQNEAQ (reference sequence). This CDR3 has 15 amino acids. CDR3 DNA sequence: TGTGCCAGCAGCTCCAATGGTGTAGATTACAATGAGCAGTTCTTC. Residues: CASSSNGVDYNEQFF. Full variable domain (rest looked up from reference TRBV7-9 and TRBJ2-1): DTGVSQNPRHKITKRGQNVTFRCDPISEHNRLYWYRQTLGQGPEFLTYFQNEAQLEKSRLLSDRFSAERPKGSFSTLEIQRTEQGDSAMYLCASSSNGVDYNEQFFGPGTRLTVL.

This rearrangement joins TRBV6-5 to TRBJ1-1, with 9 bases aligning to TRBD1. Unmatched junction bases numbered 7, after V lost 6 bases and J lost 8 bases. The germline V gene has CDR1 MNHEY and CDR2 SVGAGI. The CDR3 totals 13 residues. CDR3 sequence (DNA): TGTGCCAGCAGGGGGACAGGGTTCGGGGAAGCTTTCTTT. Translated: CASRGTGFGEAFF.

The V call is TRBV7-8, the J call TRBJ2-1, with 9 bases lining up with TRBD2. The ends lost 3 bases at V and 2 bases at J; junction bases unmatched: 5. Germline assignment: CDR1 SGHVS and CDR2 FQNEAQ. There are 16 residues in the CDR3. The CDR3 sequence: CASSLGAGGAYNEQFF. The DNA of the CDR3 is TGTGCCAGCAGCTTGGGAGCGGGAGGTGCCTACAATGAGCAGTTCTTC.

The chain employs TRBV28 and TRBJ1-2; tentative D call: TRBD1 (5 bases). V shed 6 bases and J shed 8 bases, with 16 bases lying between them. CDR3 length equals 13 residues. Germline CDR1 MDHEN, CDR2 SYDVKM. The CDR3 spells CASSTLQGGGYTF. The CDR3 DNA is TGTGCCAGCAGCACCCTGCAGGGCGGCGGCTACACCTTC.

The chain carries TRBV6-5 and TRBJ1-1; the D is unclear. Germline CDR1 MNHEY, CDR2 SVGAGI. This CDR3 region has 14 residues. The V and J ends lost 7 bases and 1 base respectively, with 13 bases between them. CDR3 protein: CASKLEGTNTEAFF. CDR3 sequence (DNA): TGTGCCAGCAAATTGGAGGGAACGAACACTGAAGCTTTCTTT.

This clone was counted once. The CDR3 protein is CASSLLISGDYGYTF. DNA for the CDR3: TGTGCCAGCAGCTTGTTAATTTCAGGGGACTATGGCTACACCTTC. The chain uses TRBV5-4 and TRBJ1-2, with D perhaps TRBD1 (6 bases). V lost 1 base to trimming and J lost 3 bases, with 13 bases between them. CDR3 length: 15 residues. Germline CDR1 reads SGHNT; CDR2 reads YYREEE (reference sequence).

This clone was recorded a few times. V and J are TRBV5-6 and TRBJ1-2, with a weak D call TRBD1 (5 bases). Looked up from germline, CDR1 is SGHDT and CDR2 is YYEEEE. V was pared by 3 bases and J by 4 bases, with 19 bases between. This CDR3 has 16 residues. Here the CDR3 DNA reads TGTGCCAGCAGCTCAGGACAATCCCGTTATGGCTATGGCTACACCTTC. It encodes CASSSGQSRYGYGYTF.

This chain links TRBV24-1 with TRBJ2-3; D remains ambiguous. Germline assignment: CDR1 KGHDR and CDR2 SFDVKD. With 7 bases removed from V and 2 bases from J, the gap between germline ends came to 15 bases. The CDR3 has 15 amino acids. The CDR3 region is CATSKAAAATDTQYF. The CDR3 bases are TGTGCCACCAGCAAGGCGGCAGCAGCCACAGATACGCAGTATTTT.

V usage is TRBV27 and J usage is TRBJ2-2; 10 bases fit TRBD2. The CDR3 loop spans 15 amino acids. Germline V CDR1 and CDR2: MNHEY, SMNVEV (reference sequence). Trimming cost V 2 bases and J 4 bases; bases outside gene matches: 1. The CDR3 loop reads CASSLTSGTTGELFF. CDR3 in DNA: TGTGCCAGCAGTTTAACTAGCGGGACCACCGGGGAGCTGTTTTTT.

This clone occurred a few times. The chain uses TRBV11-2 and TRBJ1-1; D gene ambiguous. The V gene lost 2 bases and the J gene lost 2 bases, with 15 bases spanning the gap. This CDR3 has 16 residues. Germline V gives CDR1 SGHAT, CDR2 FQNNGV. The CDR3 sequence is CASSLRQVVINTEAFF. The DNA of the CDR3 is TGTGCCAGCAGCTTAAGGCAGGTCGTCATTAACACTGAAGCTTTCTTT.

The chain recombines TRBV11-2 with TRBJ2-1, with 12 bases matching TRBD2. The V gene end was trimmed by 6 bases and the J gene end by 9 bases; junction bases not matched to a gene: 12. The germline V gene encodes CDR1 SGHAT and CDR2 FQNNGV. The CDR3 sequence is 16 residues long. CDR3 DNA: TGTGCCAGCAGGCCACCCCTAGCGGGAGGGCCCTTTGAGCAGTTCTTC. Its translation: CASRPPLAGGPFEQFF.

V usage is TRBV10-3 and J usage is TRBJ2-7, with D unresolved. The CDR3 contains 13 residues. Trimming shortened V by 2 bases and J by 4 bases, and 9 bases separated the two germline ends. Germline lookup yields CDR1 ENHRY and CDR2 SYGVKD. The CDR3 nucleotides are TGTGCCATCAGTGAGCCTACAGAGTACGAGCAGTACTTC. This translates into CAISEPTEYEQYF.

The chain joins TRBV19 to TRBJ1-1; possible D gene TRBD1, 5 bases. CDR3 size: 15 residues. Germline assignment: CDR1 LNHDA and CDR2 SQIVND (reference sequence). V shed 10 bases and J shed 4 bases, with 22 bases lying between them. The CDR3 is CATRDRGSQGTEAFF. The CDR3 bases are TGTGCCACTAGAGATAGGGGATCGCAGGGCACTGAAGCTTTCTTT.

In nucleotides, the CDR3 is TGTGCCAGTAGTATTATTCGGGAAGATGAGCAGTTCTTC. It encodes CASSIIREDEQFF. The J gene is TRBJ2-1, the V gene TRBV19, with D possibly matching TRBD2 (5 bases). The CDR3 runs 13 residues. Germline V gene data show CDR1 as LNHDA and CDR2 as SQIVND (reference sequence). V was shortened by 3 bases and J by 8 bases, with 11 bases between the two germline ends.

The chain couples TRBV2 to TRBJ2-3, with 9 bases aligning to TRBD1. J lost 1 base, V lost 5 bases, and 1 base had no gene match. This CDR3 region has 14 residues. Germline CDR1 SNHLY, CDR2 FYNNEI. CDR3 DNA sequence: TGTGCCAGCAGTAGGGACAGGGGCACAGATACGCAGTATTTT. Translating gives CASSRDRGTDTQYF.

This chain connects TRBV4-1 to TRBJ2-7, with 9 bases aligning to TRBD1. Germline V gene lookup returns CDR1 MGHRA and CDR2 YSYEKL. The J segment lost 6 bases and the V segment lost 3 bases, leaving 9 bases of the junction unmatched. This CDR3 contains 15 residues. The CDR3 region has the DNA TGCGCCAGCAGCCAGGCGGGACAGGGAAATAGCGAGCAGTACTTC. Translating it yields CASSQAGQGNSEQYF.

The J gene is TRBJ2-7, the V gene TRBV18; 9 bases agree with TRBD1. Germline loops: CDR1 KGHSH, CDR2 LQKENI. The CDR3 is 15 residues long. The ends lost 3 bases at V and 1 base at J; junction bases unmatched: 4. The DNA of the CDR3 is TGTGCCAGCTCACCGGGACAGGGACAATCCTACGAGCAGTACTTC. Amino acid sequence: CASSPGQGQSYEQYF.

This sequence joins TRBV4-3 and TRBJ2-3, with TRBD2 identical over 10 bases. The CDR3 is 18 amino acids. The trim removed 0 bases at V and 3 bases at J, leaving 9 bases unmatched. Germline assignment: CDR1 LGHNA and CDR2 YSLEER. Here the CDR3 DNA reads TGCGCCAGCAGCCAAGAACCAGTAAAGGGACTAGCGACAGATACGCAGTATTTT. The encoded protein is CASSQEPVKGLATDTQYF.

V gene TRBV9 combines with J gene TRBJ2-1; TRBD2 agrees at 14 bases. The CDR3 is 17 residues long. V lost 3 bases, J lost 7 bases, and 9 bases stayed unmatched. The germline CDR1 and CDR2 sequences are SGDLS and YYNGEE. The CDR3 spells CASSGDLGLAGANEQFF. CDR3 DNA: TGTGCCAGCAGCGGCGACTTGGGACTAGCGGGAGCAAATGAGCAGTTCTTC.